The 20 T cell receptor beta chains listed next were all sequenced from one sample in a study of shared clonotypes between healthy human individuals. Libraries were prepared by immunoSEQ multiplex PCR; TCRdb keeps only in-frame clonotypes and omits some of them. The sample contains about 1 million clones, about 74% of which appear only once. Sequenced: memory CD4+ T cells sorted from blood. As for subset: CD45RA-negative fraction. The source of these receptors is a man between 18 and 35 years old in good health.

The V and J genes are TRBV28 and TRBJ1-1; D not resolved. V was cut by 6 bases and J by 1 base, with 9 bases left in between. The CDR3 runs 13 residues. Germline V gene lookup returns CDR1 MDHEN and CDR2 SYDVKM. CDR3 in DNA: TGTGCCAGCAGGACTACAAAGAACACTGAAGCTTTCTTT. Translated: CASRTTKNTEAFF.

The rearrangement links TRBV4-1 to TRBJ1-5; 7 nucleotides match TRBD1. From germline, CDR1 is MGHRA and CDR2 YSYEKL. The CDR3 loop spans 18 amino acids. Unmatched junction bases numbered 15, after V lost 0 bases and J lost 7 bases. As DNA, the CDR3 is TGCGCCAGCAGCCAAGATGGCGCGCAGGGGGGGGTGTTACAGCCCCAGCATTTT. Translation: CASSQDGAQGGVLQPQHF.

The V gene is TRBV11-2, the J gene TRBJ2-3; no definite D call. The V and J ends lost 5 bases and 0 bases respectively, with 12 bases between them. In germline, CDR1 is SGHAT, CDR2 FQNNGV. The CDR3 covers 15 residues. This CDR3 is CASSPQGASTDTQYF. CDR3 nucleotides: TGTGCCAGCAGCCCACAAGGAGCTAGCACAGATACGCAGTATTTT.

The chain has TRBV9 and TRBJ2-3; 9 positions match TRBD2. The J segment lost 1 base and the V segment lost 0 bases, leaving 9 bases of the junction unmatched. Germline-derived CDR1 and CDR2 are SGDLS and YYNGEE. The CDR3 is made up of 18 amino acids. Written as DNA, the CDR3 is TGTGCCAGCAGCGTAGTACCAGACGTAGCGGGAGGCACAGATACGCAGTATTTT. It codes for CASSVVPDVAGGTDTQYF. Full variable domain (rest looked up from reference TRBV9 and TRBJ2-3): DSGVTQTPKHLITATGQRVTLRCSPRSGDLSVYWYQQSLDQGLQFLIQYYNGEERAKGNILERFSAQQFPDLHSELNLSSLELGDSALYFCASSVVPDVAGGTDTQYFGPGTRLTVL.

This clone was counted a few times. J is TRBJ2-7 and V is TRBV18; 11 positions agree with TRBD1. Trimming took 3 bases from V and 2 from J; bases not matched to a gene: 3. The CDR3 consists of 15 residues. The germline gives CDR1 KGHSH, CDR2 LQKENI. The CDR3 reads CASSPGQGGAYEQYF. In DNA form, the CDR3 reads TGTGCCAGCTCACCGGGACAGGGGGGAGCCTACGAGCAGTACTTC.

The chain links TRBV6-1 to TRBJ2-7; D not resolved. The CDR3 extends over 13 amino acids. Trimming removed 1 base at V and 8 bases at J, with 12 bases between. Germline CDR1 is MNHNS and CDR2 is SASEGT. The CDR3 DNA reads TGTGCCAGCAGTGAAGGGTACAGCCCGAAGCAGTACTTC. Residues: CASSEGYSPKQYF.

Notes on this clone: Other DNA sequences in this sample translate to the same CDR3. The chain links TRBV18 to TRBJ2-7; a possible D gene is TRBD2 (5 bases). V was trimmed by 4 bases and J by 6 bases, leaving 13 bases between them. Germline loops: CDR1 KGHSH, CDR2 LQKENI. The CDR3 is made up of 13 amino acids. DNA of the CDR3: TGTGCCAGCTCACGTAGCGACTCACGCGAGCAGTACTTC. Translating gives CASSRSDSREQYF. The whole variable domain, remainder taken from reference TRBV18 and TRBJ2-7, is NAGVMQNPRHLVRRRGQEARLRCSPMKGHSHVYWYRQLPEEGLKFMVYLQKENIIDESGMPKERFSAEFPKEGPSILRIQQVVRGDSAAYFCASSRSDSREQYFGPGTRLTVT.

The V call is TRBV2, the J call TRBJ2-3; D unclear. Between the trimmed V and J ends, which lost 1 base and 0 bases, there was a span of 11 bases. This CDR3 contains 16 residues. Looked up from germline, CDR1 is SNHLY and CDR2 is FYNNEI. The CDR3 nucleotides read TGTGCCAGCAGTGAAGGCCTTGGGTGGAGCACAGATACGCAGTATTTT. Encoded protein: CASSEGLGWSTDTQYF.

A remark on this clone: One junction end disagrees with the germline gene, perhaps due to a read error. The chain couples TRBV7-7 to TRBJ1-5, with D possibly TRBD1 on 5 matching bases. Germline V gene data show CDR1 as SSHAT and CDR2 as FNYEAQ (reference sequence). CDR3 length equals 15 residues. The CDR3 region has the DNA TGTGCTAGCAGCTTAGGGCCCAACAGGAGTCAGCCCCAGCATTTT. Its translation: CASSLGPNRSQPQHF.

This clone has only one observation. This chain uses TRBV5-1 with TRBJ2-3, with D perhaps matching TRBD1 (6 bases). The CDR3 is made up of 15 amino acids. Per the germline V gene, CDR1 is SGHRS and CDR2 is YFSETQ. V was shortened by 2 bases and J by 1 base, with 11 bases between the two germline ends. The CDR3 bases are TGCGCCAGCAGCTTTCAGGGGTACGGCACAGATACGCAGTATTTT. Protein product: CASSFQGYGTDTQYF.

The chain has TRBV10-3 and TRBJ1-1; no clear D gene. From germline, CDR1 is ENHRY and CDR2 SYGVKD. This CDR3 region has 12 residues. Trimming took off 11 bases at V and 1 base at J, with 11 bases between the two ends. The CDR3 bases are TGTGCCGCACGGTTGGAGAACACTGAAGCTTTCTTT. It codes for CAARLENTEAFF.

This chain connects TRBV27 to TRBJ1-5, with a tentative D call TRBD1 (6 bases). V gave up 6 bases and J gave up 7 bases, with 13 bases separating them. The CDR3 is 13 amino acids. Germline-derived CDR1 and CDR2 are MNHEY and SMNVEV (reference sequence). CDR3 region: CASSQQGRQPQHF. The CDR3 DNA sequence: TGTGCCAGCAGCCAACAGGGAAGGCAGCCCCAGCATTTT.

This clone was observed many times. J is TRBJ1-1 and V is TRBV30; TRBD1 matches at 7 bases. Germline trimming cut 2 bases from V and 10 bases from J; bases unmatched to any gene: 13. The germline gives CDR1 GTSNPN, CDR2 SVGIG (reference sequence). The CDR3 length is 14 residues. The CDR3 loop reads CAWSREQGLGGAFF. DNA of the CDR3: TGTGCCTGGAGTAGGGAACAGGGGCTCGGAGGAGCTTTCTTT.

There are a few counts of this clone. The chain uses TRBV30 and TRBJ1-1, with 8 bases fitting TRBD1. Germline assignment: CDR1 GTSNPN and CDR2 SVGIG (reference sequence). The CDR3 covers 12 residues. Trimming removed 6 bases from V and 4 bases from J; junction bases left unmatched: 4. DNA of the CDR3: TGTGCCTGTGACAGGGGTCTCACTGAAGCTTTCTTT. Translating it yields CACDRGLTEAFF.

In regard to this clone: Only one base separates this from a far larger clonotype, so it likely reflects a read error. Here the CDR3 omits its conserved ending phenylalanine or tryptophan, so a read error is the likely source. This chain joins TRBV5-8 and TRBJ2-3; D gene unclear. Per the germline V gene, CDR1 is SGHTS and CDR2 is YDEGEE. This CDR3 contains 15 residues. Trimming left V 3 bases short and J 2 bases short, with 13 bases between. This CDR3 is CASSSTGGYTDTQYL. DNA for the CDR3: TGTGCCAGCAGCTCCACGGGCGGATACACAGATACGCAGTATCTT.

This clone has a handful of counts. This chain links TRBV5-4 with TRBJ1-2; TRBD1 is a possible D gene (5 bases). This CDR3 spans 12 amino acids. Between the trimmed V and J ends, which lost 0 bases and 8 bases, there was a span of 8 bases. CDR1 and CDR2 from the germline V gene are SGHNT and YYREEE (reference sequence). The chain's CDR3 is CASSLEGDGYTF. CDR3 bases: TGTGCCAGCAGCTTGGAAGGGGACGGCTACACCTTC.

This clone was observed at least ten times. The chain uses TRBV11-2 and TRBJ1-1, with D possibly TRBD1 on 5 matching bases. V lost 5 bases to trimming and J lost 1 base, with 8 bases between them. The CDR3 length is 13 residues. Germline values: CDR1 SGHAT, CDR2 FQNNGV. CDR3 amino acids: CASSNDRNTEAFF. The CDR3 DNA follows: TGTGCCAGCAGCAATGACAGGAACACTGAAGCTTTCTTT.

CDR3 nucleotide sequence: TGTGCCAGCGCCCAGGGGAGGCTCTATGGCTACACCTTC. Its protein is CASAQGRLYGYTF. J is TRBJ1-2 and V is TRBV6-1; weak D call: TRBD1 (6 bases). The CDR3 is made up of 13 amino acids. Germline V gene sequence: CDR1 MNHNS, CDR2 SASEGT. V was pared by 8 bases and J by 4 bases, with 14 bases between.

The V call is TRBV9, the J call TRBJ1-4; 7 bases are a match to TRBD1. This CDR3 spans 15 amino acids. Germline V CDR1 and CDR2: SGDLS, YYNGEE. V shed 0 bases and J 8 bases; nucleotides not matched to a gene: 7. The CDR3 sequence is CASSVAAGGREKLFF. CDR3 nucleotide sequence: TGTGCCAGCAGCGTAGCGGCAGGGGGTAGGGAAAAACTGTTTTTT.

The chain has TRBV6-6 and TRBJ2-7; D is perhaps TRBD1 or TRBD2 (5 bases each). From germline, CDR1 is MNHNY and CDR2 SVGAGI (reference sequence). This CDR3 is 14 amino acids long. The V gene lost 6 bases and the J gene lost 7 bases, with 19 bases spanning the gap. For the CDR3, the DNA is TGTGCCAGCAGACCACCCGGGACGGAAAAGGAGCAGTACTTC. This encodes CASRPPGTEKEQYF.